The clone carrying this TCR beta chain was seen at least ten times. Its antigen is unknown. Template-switching 5'RACE yielded the TCR cDNA; a universal primer site and UMIs were added in the process. In TCRdb, the 5' RACE reads were re-called with MiXCR into one record per CDR3 protein. The sample has about 250,000 distinct CDR3 sequences; approximately 3.5% are singletons. The entry originates in a study of T cells after yellow fever vaccination. The ends were cut back, 3 bases at V and 6 bases at J, with 17 bases in the middle. The CDR3 is 16 amino acids. Germline CDR1 is MNHEY and CDR2 is SVGAGI. Study observations and caveats: Though it reached lower strength, the secondary response hit its peak faster, day 5 versus 15. CD4 and CD8 compartments shared a small share of clonotypes. Post-booster reappearance was seen for most primary-vaccination clones (around 96% CD4, around 90% CD8).

This chain joins TRBV6-5 and TRBJ1-4; D is possibly TRBD1 (5 bases). The sequence came from a man between 18 and 29 years old who received the YFV17D yellow fever vaccine. The sample was PBMCs, taken 15 days after the yellow fever booster vaccination. The CDR3 loop is CASSYRGDGRDEKLFF. In nucleotides, the CDR3 is TGTGCCAGCAGTTATCGAGGGGACGGACGGGATGAAAAACTGTTTTTT.